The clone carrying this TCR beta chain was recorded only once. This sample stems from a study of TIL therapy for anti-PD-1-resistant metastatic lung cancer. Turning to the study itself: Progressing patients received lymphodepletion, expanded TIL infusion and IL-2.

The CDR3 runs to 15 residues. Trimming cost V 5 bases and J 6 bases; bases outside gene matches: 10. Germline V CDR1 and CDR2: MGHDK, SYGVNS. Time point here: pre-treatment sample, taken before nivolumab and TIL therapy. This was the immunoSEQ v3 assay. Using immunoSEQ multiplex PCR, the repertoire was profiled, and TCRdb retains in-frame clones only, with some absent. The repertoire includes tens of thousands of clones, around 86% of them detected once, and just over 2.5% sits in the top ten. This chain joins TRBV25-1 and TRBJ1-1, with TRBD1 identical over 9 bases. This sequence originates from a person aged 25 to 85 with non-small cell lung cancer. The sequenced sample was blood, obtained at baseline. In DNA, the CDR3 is TGTGCCAGCAGTCCCACTAAACAGGGGGCGGCTGAAGCTTTCTTT. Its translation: CASSPTKQGAAEAFF.